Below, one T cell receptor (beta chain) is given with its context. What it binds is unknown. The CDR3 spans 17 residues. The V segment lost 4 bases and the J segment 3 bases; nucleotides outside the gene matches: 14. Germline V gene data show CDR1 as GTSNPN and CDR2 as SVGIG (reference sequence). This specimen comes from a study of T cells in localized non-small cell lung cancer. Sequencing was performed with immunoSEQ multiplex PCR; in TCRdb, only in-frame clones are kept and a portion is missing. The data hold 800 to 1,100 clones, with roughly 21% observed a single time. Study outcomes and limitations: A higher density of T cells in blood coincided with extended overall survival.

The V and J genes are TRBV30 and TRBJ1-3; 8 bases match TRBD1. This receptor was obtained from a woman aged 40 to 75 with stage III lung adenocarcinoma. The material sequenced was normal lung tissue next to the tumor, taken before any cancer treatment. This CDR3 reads CAWIGFGQGADGNTIYF. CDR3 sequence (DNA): TGTGCCTGGATAGGTTTCGGGCAGGGGGCGGATGGAAACACCATATATTTT.